This record concerns one TCR beta chain sequence. It lacks a known antigen. Base qualities are not recorded, but no much larger clone differs from it by a single base. The sample comes from a study of Ad26.COV2.S vaccination and SARS-CoV-2 variants (dated by TCRdb to about 2021). For context, the study as a whole: Donors in the vaccine arm were drawn from COV1001, a multicentre, randomized, double-blind, placebo-controlled phase I-IIa trial testing Ad26.COV2.S in healthy adults. A total of 32 samples were included in the TCR-sequenced set, comprising around 19 Ad26.COV2.S vaccine recipients, 5 placebo recipients and 8 SARS-CoV-2 convalescent individuals. TCRbeta repertoire sequencing served as the tool for gauging how specific and how broad the SARS-CoV-2-reactive T cell receptors were following Ad26.COV2.S vaccination. Ad26.COV2.S was administered intramuscularly at 5 x 10^10 or 1 x 10^11 viral particles, either as a single shot or as two shots given 56 days apart. Trial participants were randomized into five groups of five: low-dose or high-dose Ad26.COV2.S given once or twice, or placebo on both occasions. Investigators did not know the trial group allocation while performing experiments and assessing outcomes.

The treatment or condition label on this specimen signifies: some 19 received Ad26.COV2.S at low or high dose, single or two shots; roughly five received placebo; per-sample allocation not given. For vaccine and placebo recipients, repertoires were sequenced using samples collected on day 63 after the first injection. Between 29 July and 7 August 2020, Cohort 1b enrolled about two dozen adults aged 18-55 years at one site in Boston, USA. Ad26.COV2.S was a replication-incompetent adenovirus type 26 vector expressing a prefusion-stabilized SARS-CoV-2 spike protein from the original Wuhan strain. What the research found in general, with its limitations: Vaccine and placebo recipients had similar non-spike TCR breadth, a finding consistent with the vaccine containing only spike. Substantial breadth of spike-specific CD8+ and CD4+ T cell responses was reported after vaccination. According to the authors, total T cell responses may have been underestimated by the TCR breadth and depth analyses. Ad26.COV2.S recipients had higher spike-specific TCR breadth than placebo recipients (P = 0.0014). The study lacked the statistical power to compare responses across vaccine doses or regimens.

The immunoSEQ Assay was the method used to sequence TCRbeta CDR3 regions. After extraction, genomic DNA underwent amplification by bias-controlled multiplex PCR, followed by high-throughput sequencing. The source study handled its data this way. Collapsing and filtering of sequences were performed to quantify the absolute abundance of each unique TCRbeta CDR3 region. T cell fraction was estimated by normalization of TCRbeta template counts to usable DNA, with usable DNA being measured through amplification of reference genes present in all nucleated cells. Repertoire TCRs were annotated as SARS-CoV-2-specific when V gene, CDR3 amino acid sequence and J gene were exactly matched to a known reactive TCR set. The reference SARS-CoV-2 TCR set was obtained from MIRA and was filtered for enrichment in COVID-19-positive ImmuneCODE repertoires, whereby public or cross-reactive TCRs were removed. Using the MIRA antigens, annotated TCRs were further analysed by specific ORF or by position within an ORF. Breadth was defined as the number of annotated unique rearrangements divided by the total number of unique productive rearrangements, and depth was defined as the summed frequency of the annotated unique rearrangements. Two-sided Wilcoxon rank-sum tests were used to compare TCR breadth between groups. TCRdb took this table from immuneACCESS and kept in-frame rearrangements with V and J called. Such tables lack part of the clones; where checked against another copy, unresolved V genes explain under half of the gap, and the rest is unexplained. V, J and clone size were drawn from that table, and D and trimming were deduced from the DNA. The sample data list about 430,000 clones, and approximately 92% of these were observed just once. In total, the top ten clones hold 12% of the sample.

The CDR3 runs 18 amino acids, cysteine and phenylalanine included. The DNA shown is the 54-base CDR3, in frame from base 1. CDR1 LGHNA and CDR2 YNFKEQ were looked up in the germline V gene. Trimming accounts for 4 bases at V and 4 bases at J, while the number of junction bases matched to no gene is 10. Recombination connected TRBV4-2 to TRBJ2-1; 13 junctional bases match TRBD2. This TCR was recovered from a person between 18 and 60 years old who received the Ad26.COV2.S COVID-19 vaccine or a placebo. The starting material was peripheral blood, obtained in a trial of Ad26.COV2.S vaccine versus placebo. Read as DNA, the sequence is TGTGCCAGCAGCCCCGGGACTAGCGGGACAGGGGTTTACAATGAGCAGTTCTTC. It specifies CASSPGTSGTGVYNEQFF.